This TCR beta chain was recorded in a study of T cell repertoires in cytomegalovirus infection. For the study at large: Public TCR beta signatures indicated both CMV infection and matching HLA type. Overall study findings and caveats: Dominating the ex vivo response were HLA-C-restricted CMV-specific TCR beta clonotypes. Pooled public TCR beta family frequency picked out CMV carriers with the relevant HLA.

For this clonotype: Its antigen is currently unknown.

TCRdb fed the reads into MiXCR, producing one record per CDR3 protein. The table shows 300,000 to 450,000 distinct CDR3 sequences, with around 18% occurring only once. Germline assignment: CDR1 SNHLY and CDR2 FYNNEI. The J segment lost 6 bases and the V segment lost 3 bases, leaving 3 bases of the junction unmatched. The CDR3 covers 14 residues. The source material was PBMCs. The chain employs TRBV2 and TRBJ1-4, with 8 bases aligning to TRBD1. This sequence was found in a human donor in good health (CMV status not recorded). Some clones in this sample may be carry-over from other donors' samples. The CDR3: CASSDPGQDEKLFF. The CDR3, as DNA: TGTGCCAGCAGTGACCCGGGACAGGATGAAAAACTGTTTTTT.